This TCR beta chain was found in a study of beta chain features in type 1 diabetes. Study results and limitations: Patients with Type 1 diabetes showed moderately but significantly shorter TCRB CDR3s in all four CD4+ subsets.

The germline V gene has CDR1 SGHTA and CDR2 FQGNSA. V was clipped by 3 bases and J by 6 bases; unmatched bases: 11. CDR3 length: 18 residues. What was sequenced were expressed TCRB transcripts, since all of the isolated RNA had been reverse transcribed. TCRdb's table, derived via immunoSEQ multiplex PCR, lists solely in-frame clones and lacks some. The sample yields about 150,000 clones, around 10% seen once. Many counts were recorded for this clone. Its antigen is still unknown. The sample comprised central memory CD4+ T cells from blood. This TCR came from a man between 25 and 39 years old with type 1 diabetes. The rearrangement links TRBV7-2 to TRBJ2-3; 14 nucleotides match TRBD2. CDR3: CASSFGTSGRRKGDTQYF. CDR3 DNA sequence: TGTGCCAGCAGCTTTGGGACTAGCGGGAGAAGGAAGGGGGATACGCAGTATTTT.